Sequencing of this TCR beta chain was carried out in a study of cytomegalovirus exposure and HLA in healthy donors. This clone was detected a few times. Its matching antigen is unknown. Study-level results: Reportedly, a later analysis found an Asian-associated ancestry cluster had fewer N-insertions than the approximately 640-donor mean. Under in vitro conditions, three CMV-associated chains were confirmed as specific for CMV antigens. Cytomegalovirus-associated TCR beta chains were listed, numbering some 150.

PCR was performed using 60 Vbeta and 13 Jbeta primers. Sequenced by immunoSEQ multiplex PCR; TCRdb stores in-frame clones only, minus some. The sample records around 130,000 clones, 70% to 80% being singletons. The origin of this receptor is a woman aged 60 to 75 in good health and CMV-seronegative. Sequencing was carried out using PBMCs.

The CDR3 sequence: CASSLAVSQGLGEAFF. DNA for the CDR3: TGTGCCAGCAGCTTAGCGGTTTCCCAGGGGCTGGGTGAAGCTTTCTTT. This sequence joins TRBV7-9 and TRBJ1-1; tentatively, D is TRBD1 (6 bases). V was cut by 0 bases and J by 7 bases, with 18 bases left in between. Germline values: CDR1 SEHNR, CDR2 FQNEAQ (reference sequence). CDR3 size: 16 residues. The entire variable domain, with the rest obtained from reference TRBV7-9 and TRBJ1-1, is as follows: DTGVSQNPRHKITKRGQNVTFRCDPISEHNRLYWYRQTLGQGPEFLTYFQNEAQLEKSRLLSDRFSAERPKGSFSTLEIQRTEQGDSAMYLCASSLAVSQGLGEAFFGQGTRLTVV.